Shown below are 15 T cell receptor beta chains from a single sample sequenced in a study of blood T cell repertoires in COVID-19 (dated by TCRdb to the early 2020s). Libraries were constructed by the immunoSEQ multiplex PCR assay. Entries here come from immuneACCESS through TCRdb and include only in-frame sequences with V and J called. Some clones fail to appear in such tables; in the studies checked, an unresolved V gene covers under half of the shortfall, and the cause of the remainder is unknown. The sample yields roughly 200,000 clones; around 90% were counted once. The ten top clones hold roughly 12% of the sample. The sequenced sample was peripheral blood. Receptors originate from a woman between 18 and 29 years old who had recovered from COVID-19.

This chain connects TRBV18 to TRBJ1-4, with TRBD1 matching 11 bases. V was pared by 2 bases and J by 8 bases, with 13 bases of the junction left unmatched. The CDR3 sequence is 18 residues long. The germline CDR1 and CDR2 sequences are KGHSH and LQKENI. The CDR3: CASSPAGTGGPSREKLFF. The CDR3 coding sequence is TGTGCCAGCTCACCAGCCGGGACAGGGGGGCCCTCGAGGGAAAAACTGTTTTTT.

The J gene is TRBJ2-3, the V gene TRBV19, with 12 bases identical to TRBD2. The CDR3 totals 15 residues. Germline V gene data show CDR1 as LNHDA and CDR2 as SQIVND (reference sequence). Trimming cost V 6 bases and J 4 bases; bases outside gene matches: 5. The CDR3 loop reads CASRTSGRSADTQYF. CDR3 nucleotides: TGTGCCAGTAGGACTAGCGGGAGATCGGCAGATACGCAGTATTTT.

The chain is built from TRBV7-2 and TRBJ2-1, with 10 bases fitting TRBD1. This CDR3 spans 15 amino acids. The germline V gene has CDR1 SGHTA and CDR2 FQGNSA. Trimming took 2 bases from V and 6 from J; bases not matched to a gene: 4. CDR3: CASSLTRDRGNEQFF. The CDR3 DNA reads as TGTGCCAGCAGCTTAACCCGGGACAGGGGCAATGAGCAGTTCTTC.

This chain joins TRBV4-3 and TRBJ2-3; TRBD2 aligns across 8 bases. CDR1 and CDR2 from the germline V gene are LGHNA and YSLEER. CDR3 size: 15 residues. V lost 0 bases and J lost 4; bases outside the gene matches: 3. The CDR3 protein is CASSQDWREADTQYF. Written as DNA, the CDR3 is TGCGCCAGCAGCCAAGATTGGCGGGAGGCAGATACGCAGTATTTT.

The chain employs TRBV9 and TRBJ1-1; D is unclear. The V end lost 4 bases, the J end lost 0 bases, and 10 bases lay between the germline ends. The CDR3 runs 14 residues. Looked up from germline, CDR1 is SGDLS and CDR2 is YYNGEE. CDR3 coding DNA: TGTGCCAGCAGCTTTATTACTATGAACACTGAAGCTTTCTTT. This gives the protein CASSFITMNTEAFF.

The rearrangement links TRBV7-9 to TRBJ2-7; D may be TRBD1 (6 bases). Looked up from germline, CDR1 is SEHNR and CDR2 is FQNEAQ (reference sequence). This CDR3 spans 14 amino acids. Trimming cost V 3 bases and J 2 bases, with 11 bases left between them. The CDR3 nucleotides read TGTGCCAGCAGCTTGTGGGGGCCTACCTACGAGCAGTACTTC. This codes for CASSLWGPTYEQYF.

The rearrangement joins TRBV27 to TRBJ2-5, with 7 bases that match TRBD2. Germline CDR1 and CDR2: MNHEY and SMNVEV (reference sequence). J was trimmed by 4 bases and V by 4 bases; bases with no gene match: 6. The CDR3 is 14 amino acids. In nucleotides, the CDR3 is TGTGCCAGCAGTTCCGCGGGGAGGGGAGAGACCCAGTACTTC. It yields the protein CASSSAGRGETQYF.

The genes are TRBV18 and TRBJ2-7; TRBD2 matches 8 bases. Germline CDR1 and CDR2: KGHSH and LQKENI. The CDR3 sequence is 16 residues long. V was clipped by 3 bases and J by 3 bases; unmatched bases: 10. In DNA form, the CDR3 reads TGTGCCAGCTCACCGCCCGGGGGGGGTGGGTTCTACGAGCAGTACTTC. This translates into CASSPPGGGGFYEQYF.

This clone has only a few counts. The V call is TRBV24-1, the J call TRBJ2-7; 9 bases are a match to TRBD2. The CDR3 length is 15 residues. Germline CDR1 KGHDR, CDR2 SFDVKD. The V gene end was trimmed by 3 bases and the J gene end by 5 bases; junction bases not matched to a gene: 7. The CDR3 is CATSDRSGRRDEQYF. The CDR3 DNA follows: TGTGCCACCAGTGATCGAAGCGGGAGGAGGGACGAGCAGTACTTC.

V is TRBV19 and J is TRBJ1-2; D is uncertain. CDR3 length: 14 residues. CDR1 is LNHDA, CDR2 SQIVND, per germline (reference sequence). The V end lost 1 base, the J end lost 4 bases, and 10 bases lay between the germline ends. The CDR3 DNA sequence: TGTGCCAGTAGTATAGGAACAGCCCGCTATGGCTACACCTTC. Its translation is CASSIGTARYGYTF.

The CDR3 DNA reads TGTGCCACCAGTGACCGTCGGGGACAGGGGGTCGAGCAGTACTTC. This sequence encodes CATSDRRGQGVEQYF. This chain joins TRBV24-1 and TRBJ2-7; the match to TRBD1 covers 11 bases. This CDR3 comprises 15 residues. V shed 4 bases and J 6 bases; nucleotides not matched to a gene: 7. Germline CDR1 is KGHDR and CDR2 is SFDVKD.

Only one count was recorded for this clone. The CDR3 DNA is TGTGCCAGCAGTTCTAGACAGCACGCCGTCGAAAAACTGTTTTTT. Protein sequence: CASSSRQHAVEKLFF. The J gene is TRBJ1-4, the V gene TRBV27; tentative D call: TRBD1 (5 bases). V gave up 4 bases and J gave up 8 bases, with 17 bases separating them. The germline V gene encodes CDR1 MNHEY and CDR2 SMNVEV (reference sequence). The CDR3 loop spans 15 amino acids.

This sequence joins TRBV30 and TRBJ2-7, with 10 bases lining up with TRBD1. The ends lost 3 bases at V and 4 bases at J; junction bases unmatched: 18. Germline assignment: CDR1 GTSNPN and CDR2 SVGIG (reference sequence). The CDR3 consists of 18 residues. The CDR3 sequence: CAWSPWWVMWDRGYEQYF. The CDR3 coding sequence is TGTGCCTGGAGCCCTTGGTGGGTTATGTGGGACAGGGGATACGAGCAGTACTTC.

The chain combines TRBV13 with TRBJ2-7; D ambiguous. CDR1 is PRHDT and CDR2 is FYEKMQ in the germline V gene (reference sequence). Deletions cut 3 bases from V and 6 bases from J, with 12 bases between. The CDR3 runs to 13 residues. The CDR3: CASSFEDSGEQYF. The CDR3 DNA sequence: TGTGCCAGCAGCTTTGAGGATTCGGGCGAGCAGTACTTC.

J is TRBJ2-5 and V is TRBV18; 7 nucleotides agree with TRBD1. Germline V gene lookup returns CDR1 KGHSH and CDR2 LQKENI. J was trimmed by 4 bases and V by 2 bases; bases with no gene match: 7. CDR3 length: 15 amino acids. CDR3 sequence: CASSPLAGGGETQYF. The CDR3 DNA is TGTGCCAGCTCACCATTGGCAGGGGGTGGAGAGACCCAGTACTTC.